This T cell receptor (beta chain) is drawn from a study of T cell repertoires in cytomegalovirus infection. In its sample, this clonotype was seen a few times. Its antigen is undetermined. Regarding the study as a whole: CMV-specific TCR beta clonotypes restricted by HLA-C were the ones dominating the ex vivo response.

The CDR3 contains 12 residues. V lost 1 base to trimming and J lost 4 bases, with 3 bases between them. Per germline, CDR1 KGHDR and CDR2 SFDVKD. From the reads, TCRdb called clonotypes with MiXCR, one entry per CDR3 protein. There are 68,000 or so distinct CDR3 sequences in the sample; 22% occur only once, and 65% to 85% lies in the top ten. The specimen sequenced was PBMCs, sequenced either directly or after in vitro stimulation (not recorded which). The chain combines TRBV24-1 with TRBJ2-5; D gene uncertain. The receptor comes from a human donor in good health (CMV status not recorded). Some clones in this sample may be carry-over from other donors' samples. The CDR3 loop reads CATSDFGETQYF. DNA of the CDR3: TGTGCCACCAGTGATTTTGGAGAGACCCAGTACTTC.